The present TCR beta chain was sequenced within a study of regulatory T cells in long-lasting Graves disease. Regarding this clonotype: A much larger clone differs from this one at a single base, so this may be a read error.

Time point meaning: newly diagnosed GD, antithyroid drugs for less than 3 months. The TCR library used RNA extracted from PBMCs. Construction of TCR beta libraries relied on iRepertoire HTBI primers and on Arm-PCR targeting CDR3 regions. TCRdb recomputed calls from the multiplex PCR reads with MiXCR, one row per CDR3 protein. The table records under 500,000 distinct CDR3 sequences, about a sixth of them present only once. CDR1 MNHEY and CDR2 SMNVEV come from the germline V gene (reference sequence). V was clipped by 2 bases and J by 12 bases; unmatched bases: 10. CDR3 length: 14 residues. These same data were also listed under a study on T cells in Graves' hyperthyroidism and ophthalmopathy.

The receptor was isolated from a young woman with Graves disease. Here the sequenced sample was peripheral blood mononuclear cells (PBMCs), taken at new diagnosis, from a patient treated with antithyroid drugs. The chain combines TRBV27 with TRBJ2-1, with 7 bases lining up with TRBD2. The CDR3 sequence: CASSLRGRLDGQFF. The CDR3 DNA is TGTGCCAGCAGTTTACGCGGGAGATTGGATGGGCAGTTCTTC.